This T cell receptor (beta chain) came from a study of OX40 agonist ivuxolimab in advanced cancers. Findings and caveats of the study: Mean expanded clone counts were higher in CD8+ than CD4+ T cells.

Trimming removed 2 bases at V and 3 bases at J, with 17 bases between. This CDR3 has 16 amino acids. In germline, CDR1 is KGHSH, CDR2 LQKENI. The protocol was immunoSEQ multiplex PCR, while the TCRdb copy is restricted to in-frame clones and leaves out a portion. The table has nearly 95,000 clones, roughly 94% seen once; the top ten hold roughly 2.6%. Of note for this clone: Its cognate antigen is unknown.

This rearrangement joins TRBV18 to TRBJ2-7; no definite D call. The clonotype was recovered from an adult with an advanced solid tumor such as melanoma, head and neck, liver or kidney cancer. Material: CD4+ or CD8+ T cells sorted from blood, obtained in a trial of the OX40 agonist ivuxolimab. CDR3 DNA sequence: TGTGCCAGCTCACCAGATGTCCTTCACTCGGACTACGAGCAGTACTTC. It specifies CASSPDVLHSDYEQYF.